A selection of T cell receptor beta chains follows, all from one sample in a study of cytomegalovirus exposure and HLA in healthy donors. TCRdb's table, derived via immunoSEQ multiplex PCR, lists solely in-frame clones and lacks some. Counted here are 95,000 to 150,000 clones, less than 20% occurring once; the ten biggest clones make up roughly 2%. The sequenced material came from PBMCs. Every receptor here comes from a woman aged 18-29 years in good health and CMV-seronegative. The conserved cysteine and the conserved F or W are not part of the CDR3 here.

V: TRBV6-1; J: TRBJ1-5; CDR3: ASSQGRWPQH
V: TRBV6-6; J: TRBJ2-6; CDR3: ASSYGRSSGANVLT
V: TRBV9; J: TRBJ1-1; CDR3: ASSANPREAGAF
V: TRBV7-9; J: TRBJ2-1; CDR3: ASSPRDSRLNEQF
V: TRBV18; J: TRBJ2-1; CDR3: ASSPRTGRNEQF
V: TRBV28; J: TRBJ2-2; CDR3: ASSFRTGELF
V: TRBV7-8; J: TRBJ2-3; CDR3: ASSPLGAGGPDTQY
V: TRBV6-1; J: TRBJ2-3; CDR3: ASSALAGGTDTQY
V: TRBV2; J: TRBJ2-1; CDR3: ASKGQSSYNEQF
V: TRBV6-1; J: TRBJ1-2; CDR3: ASSEALSGYGYT
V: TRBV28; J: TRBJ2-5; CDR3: ASSPPPGQGAGAY
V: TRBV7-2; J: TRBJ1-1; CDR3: ASSAQGGNTEAF
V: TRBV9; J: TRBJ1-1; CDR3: ASSVEGGWGTEAF
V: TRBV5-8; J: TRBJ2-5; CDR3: ASSFRELGWETQY
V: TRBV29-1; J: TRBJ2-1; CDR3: SAGLAGVGEQF
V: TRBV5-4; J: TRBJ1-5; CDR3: ASSVGGNSNQPQH
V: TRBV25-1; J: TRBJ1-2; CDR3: ASSEGRNYGYT
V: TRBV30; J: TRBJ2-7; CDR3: ACGQGTGEQY
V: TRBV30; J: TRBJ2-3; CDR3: AWSFPADTQY
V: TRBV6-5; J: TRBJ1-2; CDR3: ASSYSAGERGYT
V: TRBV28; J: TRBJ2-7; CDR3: ASSPGQLTSEPYEQY
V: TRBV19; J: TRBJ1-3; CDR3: ASSTAGQGSGNTIY
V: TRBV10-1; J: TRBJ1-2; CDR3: ASSESHPGQGTFYGYT
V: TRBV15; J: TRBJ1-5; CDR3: ATSRDLREGRWPQH
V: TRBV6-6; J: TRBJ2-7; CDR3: ASSLGTGERQY
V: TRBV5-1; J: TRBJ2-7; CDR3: ASSLQGPEQY
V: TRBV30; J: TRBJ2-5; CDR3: AWGTGMTTQY
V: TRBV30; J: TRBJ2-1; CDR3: ASEGGAGFYNEQF
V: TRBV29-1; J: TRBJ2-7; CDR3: SAWRAGEGEQY
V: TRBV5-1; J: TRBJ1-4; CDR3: ASSPQGRGNEKLF
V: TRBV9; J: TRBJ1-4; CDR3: ASSPGGRGEKLF
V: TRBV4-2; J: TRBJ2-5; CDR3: ASSQGAPGDGVTQY
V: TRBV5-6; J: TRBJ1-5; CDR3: ASSFLDSNQPQH
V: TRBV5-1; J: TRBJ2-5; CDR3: ASSLGTSRPQETQY
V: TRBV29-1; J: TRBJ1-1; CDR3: SVENRGFITEAF
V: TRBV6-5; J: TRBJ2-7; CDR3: ASSYTGTAGSYEQY
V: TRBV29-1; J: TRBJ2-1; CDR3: SVEYGRGGNEQF
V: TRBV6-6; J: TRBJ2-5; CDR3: ASRAPGGAQETQY
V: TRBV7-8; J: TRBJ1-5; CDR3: ASSPEAGSYSNQPQH
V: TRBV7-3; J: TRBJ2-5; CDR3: ASSFRGGETQY
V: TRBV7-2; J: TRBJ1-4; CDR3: ASSPVVAGNEKLF
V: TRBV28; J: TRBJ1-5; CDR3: ASRPGASRRH
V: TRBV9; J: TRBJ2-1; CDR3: ASSTGTLGANEQF
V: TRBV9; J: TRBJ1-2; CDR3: ASSAILQGGYGYT
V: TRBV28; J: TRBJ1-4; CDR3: ASTEAREKLF
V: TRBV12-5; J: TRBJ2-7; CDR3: ASGFSIGGTTYEQY
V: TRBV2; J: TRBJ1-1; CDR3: ASSWTGQVEAF
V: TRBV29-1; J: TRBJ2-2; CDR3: SAGGVSGELF
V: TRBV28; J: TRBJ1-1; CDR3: ASSLWGADTEAF
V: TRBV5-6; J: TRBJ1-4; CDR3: ASSLWAGGEKLF
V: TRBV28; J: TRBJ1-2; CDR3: ASRTGNREAGYT
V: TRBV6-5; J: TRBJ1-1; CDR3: ASSWTGNLNTEAF
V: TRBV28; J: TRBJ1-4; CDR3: ASSLRGASEKLF